One and the same sample provided the 12 T cell receptor beta chains below, sequenced in a study of blood T cell repertoires in COVID-19. Data came from immunoSEQ multiplex PCR; TCRdb stores just in-frame clones and leaves some out. This table has 85,000 to 110,000 clones, roughly 90% appearing once. The material sequenced was peripheral blood. The receptors derive from a woman of 80 years or more in a cohort sampled during active COVID-19.

The chain links TRBV15 to TRBJ1-6, with a possible D match to TRBD1 (6 bases). Per germline, CDR1 LNHNV and CDR2 YYDKDF (reference sequence). The CDR3 totals 15 residues. Trimming took 5 bases from V and 7 from J, leaving 15 bases between them. In nucleotides, the CDR3 is TGTGCCACCAGCGGAAGGACAGCAATCAATTCACCCCTCCACTTT. Residues: CATSGRTAINSPLHF.

The chain uses TRBV9 and TRBJ2-1; 16 nucleotides match TRBD2. CDR1 SGDLS and CDR2 YYNGEE come from the germline V gene. This CDR3 contains 16 residues. The V and J ends lost 3 bases and 5 bases, in that order; junction bases with no gene match: 2. The CDR3 is CASSEGTSGGDNEQFF. In nucleotides, the CDR3 is TGTGCCAGCAGCGAGGGGACTAGCGGGGGGGACAATGAGCAGTTCTTC. Full variable domain (outside the CDR3, taken from reference TRBV9 and TRBJ2-1): DSGVTQTPKHLITATGQRVTLRCSPRSGDLSVYWYQQSLDQGLQFLIQYYNGEERAKGNILERFSAQQFPDLHSELNLSSLELGDSALYFCASSEGTSGGDNEQFFGPGTRLTVL.

The chain links TRBV20-1 to TRBJ2-3, with D possibly matching TRBD2 (6 bases). Germline values: CDR1 DFQATT, CDR2 SNEGSKA (reference sequence). CDR3 length equals 11 residues. The CDR3 sequence is CGSGETDTQYF. The CDR3 coding sequence is TGCGGGTCGGGGGAGACAGATACGCAGTATTTT.

The chain links TRBV24-1 to TRBJ2-7, with a possible D match to TRBD1 (6 bases). The CDR3 sequence is 13 residues long. V lost 4 bases and J 2 bases, leaving 8 bases between the germline ends. CDR1 is KGHDR and CDR2 is SFDVKD in the germline V gene. CDR3 sequence reads: CATSDRDTYEQYF. The CDR3 DNA sequence: TGTGCCACCAGTGACCGGGACACCTACGAGCAGTACTTC.

This rearrangement joins TRBV28 to TRBJ2-3; TRBD2 agrees at 8 bases. The CDR3 is 13 amino acids. Germline CDR1 reads MDHEN; CDR2 reads SYDVKM. This chain's CDR3 is CSAGETSTDTQYF. The CDR3 coding sequence is TGTTCAGCGGGAGAGACTAGCACAGATACGCAGTATTTT.

The chain joins TRBV10-1 to TRBJ1-3, with D maybe TRBD1 (6 bases). V lost 3 bases and J 4 bases, leaving 16 bases between the germline ends. This CDR3 region has 16 residues. Germline V gives CDR1 WNHNN, CDR2 SYGVQD (reference sequence). The DNA of the CDR3 is TGCGCCAGCAGTGACAGGGGTTTGTTTAGAGGAAACACCATATATTTT. Protein sequence: CASSDRGLFRGNTIYF.

On this clone: Sequence at one end of the junction differs from germline and may be a read error. The V gene is TRBV23-1, the J gene TRBJ1-2, with a tentative D call TRBD1 (5 bases). TRBV23-1 is known as an ORF, though its function is uncertain. The CDR3 consists of 19 residues. The CDR3 region has the DNA TGCGCCAGCAGTCAATCGACCAATACAGGCGATGTTTCTAACTGTGGCTACACCTTC. This sequence encodes CASSQSTNTGDVSNCGYTF.

The table lists this clone with a few counts. This CDR3 reads CASSPIPPGPGAASYEQYF. CDR3 DNA: TGTGCCAGCAGTCCTATTCCCCCAGGACCAGGGGCGGCGTCCTACGAGCAGTACTTC. The rearrangement joins TRBV5-4 to TRBJ2-7; perhaps TRBD1 as D (6 bases). Looked up from germline, CDR1 is SGHNT and CDR2 is YYREEE (reference sequence). This CDR3 contains 19 residues. With 5 bases removed from V and 1 base from J, the gap between germline ends came to 28 bases.

This chain joins TRBV11-2 and TRBJ2-4; D possibly corresponds to TRBD1 (6 bases). The germline CDR1 and CDR2 sequences are SGHAT and FQNNGV. This CDR3 has 18 amino acids. V was trimmed by 5 bases and J by 0 bases, leaving 20 bases between them. The CDR3 sequence is CASSPPRGTLLAKNIQYF. In nucleotides, the CDR3 is TGTGCCAGCAGCCCGCCCCGTGGGACATTGCTAGCCAAAAACATTCAGTACTTC.

This clone was seen only a few times. V gene TRBV20-1 combines with J gene TRBJ2-3; TRBD2 is a possible D gene (6 bases). The V gene's germline CDR1 is DFQATT and CDR2 SNEGSKA (reference sequence). This CDR3 spans 10 amino acids. Trimming removed 3 bases from V and 8 bases from J, with 6 bases in between. In nucleotides, the CDR3 is TGCAGTGCTAGGGGGGGTACGCAGTATTTT. It codes for CSARGGTQYF.

This clone was counted a single time. V is TRBV10-1 and J is TRBJ1-6, with 7 positions matching TRBD1. CDR3 length: 13 residues. Losses at the gene ends were 6 bases for V and 12 bases for J; bases not matched to a gene: 8. CDR1 is WNHNN and CDR2 is SYGVQD in the germline V gene (reference sequence). CDR3 DNA sequence: TGCGCCAGCAGCGAAGGGGGCAGCGGACCCCTCCACTTT. Translation: CASSEGGSGPLHF.

The chain carries TRBV21-1 and TRBJ1-2; the DNA was not compared with TRBD1, the D call given in the table. TRBV21-1 is a documented pseudogene. The CDR3 is 14 amino acids. CDR3 loop: CASSTDRGLSGYTF. The CDR3 DNA sequence: TGTGCCAGCAGCACGGACAGGGGGCTGAGTGGCTACACCTTC.